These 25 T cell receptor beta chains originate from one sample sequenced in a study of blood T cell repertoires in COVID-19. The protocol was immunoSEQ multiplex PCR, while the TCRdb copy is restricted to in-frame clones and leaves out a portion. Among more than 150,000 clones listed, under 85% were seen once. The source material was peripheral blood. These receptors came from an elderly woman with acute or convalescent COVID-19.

The CDR3 DNA sequence: TGTGCCAGCAGCTTAGACGAGGGATTGGGCGGCTACACCTTC. Protein: CASSLDEGLGGYTF. V usage is TRBV7-9 and J usage is TRBJ1-2; D unclear. The CDR3 has 14 amino acids. Germline V CDR1 and CDR2: SEHNR, FQNEAQ (reference sequence). V was pared by 1 base and J by 8 bases, with 14 bases between.

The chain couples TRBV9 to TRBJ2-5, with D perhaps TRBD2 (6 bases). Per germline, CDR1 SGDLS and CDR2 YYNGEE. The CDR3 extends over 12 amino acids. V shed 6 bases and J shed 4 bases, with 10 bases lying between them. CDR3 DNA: TGTGCCAGCACGGGAGCGGGAGAGACCCAGTACTTC. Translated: CASTGAGETQYF.

CDR3 protein: CATSRGQGRRNTIYF. The DNA for the CDR3 is TGTGCCACCAGCAGAGGACAGGGGAGGAGAAACACCATATATTTT. J is TRBJ1-3 and V is TRBV15; 8 bases agree with TRBD1. The length of the CDR3 is 15 residues. Germline values: CDR1 LNHNV, CDR2 YYDKDF (reference sequence). Unmatched junction bases numbered 4, after V lost 1 base and J lost 5 bases.

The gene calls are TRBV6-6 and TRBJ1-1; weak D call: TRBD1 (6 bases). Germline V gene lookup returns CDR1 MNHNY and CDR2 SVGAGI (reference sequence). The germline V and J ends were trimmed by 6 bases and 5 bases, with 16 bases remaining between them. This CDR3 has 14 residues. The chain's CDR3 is CASSPWEGGTEAFF. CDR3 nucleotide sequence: TGTGCCAGCAGCCCCTGGGAGGGGGGGACTGAAGCTTTCTTT.

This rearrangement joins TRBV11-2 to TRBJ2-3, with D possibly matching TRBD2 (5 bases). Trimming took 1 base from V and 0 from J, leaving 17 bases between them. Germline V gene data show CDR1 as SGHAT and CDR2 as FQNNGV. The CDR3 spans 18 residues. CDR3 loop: CASSLARVGSASTDTQYF. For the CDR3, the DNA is TGTGCCAGCAGCTTAGCCCGGGTGGGTAGCGCTAGCACAGATACGCAGTATTTT.

The CDR3 region is CASRQGRDWNEQFF. The CDR3 region has the DNA TGCGCCAGCAGGCAGGGGAGGGATTGGAATGAGCAGTTCTTC. This chain links TRBV23-1 with TRBJ2-1, with D possibly matching TRBD2 (7 bases). TRBV23-1 is given ORF status, its function remaining uncertain. V dropped 6 bases and J dropped 7 bases, with 16 bases sitting between them. The CDR3 runs 14 residues.

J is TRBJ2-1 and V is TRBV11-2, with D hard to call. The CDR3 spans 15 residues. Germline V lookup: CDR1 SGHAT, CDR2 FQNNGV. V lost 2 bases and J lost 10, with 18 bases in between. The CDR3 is CASSLILGYVSEQFF. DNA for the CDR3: TGTGCCAGCAGCTTAATTTTGGGCTACGTGTCGGAGCAGTTCTTC. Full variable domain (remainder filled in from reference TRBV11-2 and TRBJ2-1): EAGVAQSPRYKIIEKRQSVAFWCNPISGHATLYWYQQILGQGPKLLIQFQNNGVVDDSQLPKDRFSAERLKGVDSTLKIQPAKLEDSAVYLCASSLILGYVSEQFFGPGTRLTVL.

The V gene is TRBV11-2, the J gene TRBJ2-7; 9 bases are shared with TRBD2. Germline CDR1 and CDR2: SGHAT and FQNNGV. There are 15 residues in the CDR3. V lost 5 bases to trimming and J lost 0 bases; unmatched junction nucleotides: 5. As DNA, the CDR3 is TGTGCCAGCAGCCTTAGCGGGGGAAGCTCCTACGAGCAGTACTTC. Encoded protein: CASSLSGGSSYEQYF. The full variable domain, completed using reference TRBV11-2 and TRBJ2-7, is EAGVAQSPRYKIIEKRQSVAFWCNPISGHATLYWYQQILGQGPKLLIQFQNNGVVDDSQLPKDRFSAERLKGVDSTLKIQPAKLEDSAVYLCASSLSGGSSYEQYFGPGTRLTVT.

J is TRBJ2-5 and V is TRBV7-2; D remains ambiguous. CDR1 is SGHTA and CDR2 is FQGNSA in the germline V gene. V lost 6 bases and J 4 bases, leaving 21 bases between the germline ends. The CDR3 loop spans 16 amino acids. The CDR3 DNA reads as TGTGCCAGCAGTTCCATCAGAGGCCTGGTGGGAGAGACCCAGTACTTC. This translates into CASSSIRGLVGETQYF.

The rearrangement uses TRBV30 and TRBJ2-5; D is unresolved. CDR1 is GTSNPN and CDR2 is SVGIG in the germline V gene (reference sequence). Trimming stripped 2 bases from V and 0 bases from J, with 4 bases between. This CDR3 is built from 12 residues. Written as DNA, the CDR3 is TGTGCCTGGAGTTATGACCAAGAGACCCAGTACTTC. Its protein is CAWSYDQETQYF.

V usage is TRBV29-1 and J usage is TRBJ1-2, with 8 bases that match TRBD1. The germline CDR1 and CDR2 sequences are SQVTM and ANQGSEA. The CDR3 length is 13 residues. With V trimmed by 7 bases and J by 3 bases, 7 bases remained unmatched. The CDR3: CSARQGPYYGYTF. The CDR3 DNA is TGCAGCGCCCGACAGGGGCCATACTATGGCTACACCTTC.

Here the CDR3 reads CATRTGDQPQHF. The CDR3 DNA reads TGTGCCACGCGGACAGGGGACCAGCCCCAGCATTTT. The gene calls are TRBV10-3 and TRBJ1-5; 9 bases fit TRBD1. The germline gives CDR1 ENHRY, CDR2 SYGVKD. With 10 bases clipped from V and 7 bases from J, the junction kept 5 bases outside the gene matches. The CDR3 has 12 amino acids.

CDR3 region: CAWNLPTGAWNSPLHF. The CDR3 nucleotides are TGTGCCTGGAACCTACCCACAGGGGCATGGAATTCACCCCTCCACTTT. The chain has TRBV30 and TRBJ1-6; TRBD1 matches 7 bases. This CDR3 is 16 amino acids long. The V segment lost 4 bases and the J segment 7 bases; nucleotides outside the gene matches: 13. CDR1 and CDR2 (germline): GTSNPN, SVGIG (reference sequence).

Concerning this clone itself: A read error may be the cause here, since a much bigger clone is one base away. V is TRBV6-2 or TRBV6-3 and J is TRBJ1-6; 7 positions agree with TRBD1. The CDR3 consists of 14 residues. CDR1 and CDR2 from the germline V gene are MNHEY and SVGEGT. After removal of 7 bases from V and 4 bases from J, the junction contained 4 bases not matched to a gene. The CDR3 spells CASTPGQYNSPLHF. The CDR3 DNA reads TGTGCCAGCACCCCGGGACAGTATAATTCACCCCTCCACTTT.

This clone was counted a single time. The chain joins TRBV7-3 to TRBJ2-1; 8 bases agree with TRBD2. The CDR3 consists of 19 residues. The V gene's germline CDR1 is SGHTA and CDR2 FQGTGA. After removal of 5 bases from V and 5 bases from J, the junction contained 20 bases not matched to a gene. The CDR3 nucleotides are TGTGCCAGCAGCCAAGCCGGGACTAGTGGGAGGCTCCCTAACAATGAGCAGTTCTTC. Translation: CASSQAGTSGRLPNNEQFF. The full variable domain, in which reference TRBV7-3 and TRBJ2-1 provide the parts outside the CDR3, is GAGVSQTPSNKVTEKGKYVELRCDPISGHTALYWYRQSLGQGPEFLIYFQGTGAADDSGLPNDRFFAVRPEGSVSTLKIQRTERGDSAVYLCASSQAGTSGRLPNNEQFFGPGTRLTVL.

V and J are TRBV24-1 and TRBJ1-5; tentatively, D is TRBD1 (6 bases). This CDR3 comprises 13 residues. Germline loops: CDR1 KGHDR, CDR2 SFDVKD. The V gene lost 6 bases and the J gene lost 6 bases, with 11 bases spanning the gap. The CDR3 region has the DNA TGTGCCACCAGTCAGGGGATCGGTCAGCCCCAGCATTTT. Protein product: CATSQGIGQPQHF.

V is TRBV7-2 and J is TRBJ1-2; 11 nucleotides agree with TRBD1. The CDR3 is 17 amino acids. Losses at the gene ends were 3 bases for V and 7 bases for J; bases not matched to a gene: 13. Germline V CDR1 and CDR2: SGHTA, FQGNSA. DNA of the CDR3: TGTGCCAGCAGCTTTCCTTCGACCGGGACAGGGGGACGTGGCTACACCTTC. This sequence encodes CASSFPSTGTGGRGYTF. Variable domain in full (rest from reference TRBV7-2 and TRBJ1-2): GAGVSQSPSNKVTEKGKDVELRCDPISGHTALYWYRQSLGQGLEFLIYFQGNSAPDKSGLPSDRFSAERTGGSVSTLTIQRTQQEDSAVYLCASSFPSTGTGGRGYTFGSGTRLTVV.

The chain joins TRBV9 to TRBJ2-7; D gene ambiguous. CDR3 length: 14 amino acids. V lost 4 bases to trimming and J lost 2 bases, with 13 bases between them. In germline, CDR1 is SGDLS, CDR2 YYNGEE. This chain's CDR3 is CASSTSVGPYEQYF. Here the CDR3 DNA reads TGTGCCAGCAGCACCTCGGTGGGCCCCTACGAGCAGTACTTC.

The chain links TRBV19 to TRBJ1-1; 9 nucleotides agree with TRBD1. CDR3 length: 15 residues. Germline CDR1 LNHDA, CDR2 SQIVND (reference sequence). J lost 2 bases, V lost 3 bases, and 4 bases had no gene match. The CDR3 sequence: CASSIDRGTNTEAFF. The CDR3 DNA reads TGTGCCAGTAGTATCGACAGGGGGACCAACACTGAAGCTTTCTTT.

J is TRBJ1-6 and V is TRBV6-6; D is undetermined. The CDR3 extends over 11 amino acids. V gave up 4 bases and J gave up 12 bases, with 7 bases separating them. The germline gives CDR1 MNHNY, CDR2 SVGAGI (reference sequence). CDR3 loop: CASSSGQPLHF. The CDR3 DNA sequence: TGTGCCAGCAGTTCTGGCCAACCCCTCCACTTT.

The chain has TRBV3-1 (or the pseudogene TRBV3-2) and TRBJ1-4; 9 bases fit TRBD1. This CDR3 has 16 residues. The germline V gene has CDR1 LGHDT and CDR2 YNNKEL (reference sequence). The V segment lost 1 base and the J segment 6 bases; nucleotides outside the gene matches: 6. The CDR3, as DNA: TGTGCCAGCAGCCAAGGTACAGGGGGCGTATATGAAAAACTGTTTTTT. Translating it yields CASSQGTGGVYEKLFF.

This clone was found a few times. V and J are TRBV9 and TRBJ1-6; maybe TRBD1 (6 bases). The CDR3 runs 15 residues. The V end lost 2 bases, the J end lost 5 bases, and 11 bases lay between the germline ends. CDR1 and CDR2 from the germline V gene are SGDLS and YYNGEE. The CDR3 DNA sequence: TGTGCCAGCAGCGTGGACAGACTTAATAATTCACCCCTCCACTTT. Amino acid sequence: CASSVDRLNNSPLHF.

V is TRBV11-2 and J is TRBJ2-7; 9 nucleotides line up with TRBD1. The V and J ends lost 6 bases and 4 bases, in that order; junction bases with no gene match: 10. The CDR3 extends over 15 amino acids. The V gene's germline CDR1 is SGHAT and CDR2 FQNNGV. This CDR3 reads CASRRTGTGRYEQYF. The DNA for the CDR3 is TGTGCCAGCAGACGAACCGGGACAGGGAGATACGAGCAGTACTTC.

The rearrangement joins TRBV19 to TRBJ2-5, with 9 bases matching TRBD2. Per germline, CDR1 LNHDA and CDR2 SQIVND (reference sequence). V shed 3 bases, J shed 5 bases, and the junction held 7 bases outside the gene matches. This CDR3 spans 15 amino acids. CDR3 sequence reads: CASSMGGRAEETQYF. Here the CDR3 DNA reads TGTGCCAGTAGTATGGGCGGGAGGGCGGAGGAGACCCAGTACTTC.

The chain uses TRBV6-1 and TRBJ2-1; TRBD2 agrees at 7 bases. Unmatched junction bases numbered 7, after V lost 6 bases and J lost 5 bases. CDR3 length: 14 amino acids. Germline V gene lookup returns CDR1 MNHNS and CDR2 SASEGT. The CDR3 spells CASSPGTKNNEQFF. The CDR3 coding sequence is TGTGCCAGCAGCCCCGGGACTAAGAACAATGAGCAGTTCTTC.